Shown below are 14 T cell receptor beta chains from a single sample sequenced in a study of regulatory T cells in long-lasting Graves disease. To make TCR beta libraries, researchers used iRepertoire HTBI primers and Arm-PCR of CDR3 regions. From the multiplex PCR reads, TCRdb called clonotypes with MiXCR, one entry per CDR3 protein. This sample carries approximately 350,000 distinct CDR3 sequences, 10% to 15% of them seen once, and the ten largest clones take under 20%. The time point is: newly diagnosed GD, antithyroid drugs for less than 3 months. Researchers made the TCR library from RNA that was extracted from PBMCs. This sample also appeared in a second study, on T cells in Graves' hyperthyroidism and ophthalmopathy.

This material consisted of peripheral blood mononuclear cells (PBMCs), taken at new diagnosis, from a patient treated with antithyroid drugs. The receptors were sampled from a woman younger than 30 with Graves disease.

This clonotype was recorded many times. This chain connects TRBV10-3 to TRBJ2-1; a possible D gene is TRBD2 (5 bases). The CDR3 consists of 16 residues. The ends were cut back, 4 bases at V and 2 bases at J, with 15 bases in the middle. Looked up from germline, CDR1 is ENHRY and CDR2 is SYGVKD. The CDR3 DNA follows: TGTGCCATCAGTGTCGAGAGGGTTAGCCCCTACAATGAGCAGTTCTTC. Its protein is CAISVERVSPYNEQFF.

Ten or more counts support this clonotype. The V gene is TRBV6-2 or TRBV6-3, the J gene TRBJ2-5; unclear D gene. Trimming took 0 bases from V and 3 from J, leaving 8 bases between them. The CDR3 runs 14 residues. The germline gives CDR1 MNHEY, CDR2 SVGEGT. CDR3 residues: CASSYSLHKETQYF. CDR3 nucleotide sequence: TGTGCCAGCAGTTACTCACTCCACAAAGAGACCCAGTACTTC.

This clonotype was seen repeatedly, ten times or more. The chain employs TRBV14 and TRBJ2-7, with TRBD1 as a possible D gene (6 bases). Trimming pared 5 bases from V and 4 bases from J, leaving 18 bases between. The CDR3 loop spans 15 amino acids. The germline CDR1 and CDR2 sequences are SGHDN and FVKESK. The CDR3 here is CASSSKWGLSYEQYF. CDR3 sequence (DNA): TGTGCCAGCAGCTCTAAATGGGGGCTGTCATACGAGCAGTACTTC. The variable domain in full, completed from reference TRBV14 and TRBJ2-7, reads EAGVTQFPSHSVIEKGQTVTLRCDPISGHDNLYWYRRVMGKEIKFLLHFVKESKQDESGMPNNRFLAERTGGTYSTLKVQPAELEDSGVYFCASSSKWGLSYEQYFGPGTRLTVT.

There are a few counts of this clonotype. This chain joins TRBV20-1 and TRBJ2-3; D unclear. Between the trimmed V and J ends, which lost 2 bases and 2 bases, there was a span of 14 bases. The CDR3 runs 15 residues. Germline V CDR1 and CDR2: DFQATT, SNEGSKA (reference sequence). CDR3 residues: CSARLIETPTDTQYF. The CDR3 bases are TGCAGTGCTAGACTGATCGAGACACCCACAGATACGCAGTATTTT.

V usage is TRBV5-1 and J usage is TRBJ1-2, with D unresolved. Germline CDR1 reads SGHRS; CDR2 reads YFSETQ. Trimming shortened V by 4 bases and J by 3 bases, and 16 bases separated the two germline ends. The CDR3 is 15 residues long. Here the CDR3 DNA reads TGCGCCAGCAGCCTCGGTACGGGGTCACACTATGGCTACACCTTC. Translating gives CASSLGTGSHYGYTF.

A few counts support this clonotype. This chain joins TRBV20-1 and TRBJ2-1, with D possibly TRBD2 on 6 matching bases. CDR1 is DFQATT and CDR2 is SNEGSKA in the germline V gene (reference sequence). The CDR3 has 14 amino acids. V lost 7 bases to trimming and J lost 3 bases, with 16 bases between them. The CDR3 DNA sequence: TGCAGTGTGGGGCGACTAGGGGACTACAATGAGCAGTTCTTC. This encodes CSVGRLGDYNEQFF.

This clonotype showed up many times. The chain combines TRBV6-1 with TRBJ2-3; D may be TRBD2 (6 bases). CDR1 is MNHNS and CDR2 is SASEGT in the germline V gene. Between the trimmed V and J ends, which lost 6 bases and 1 base, there was a span of 20 bases. This CDR3 is built from 17 residues. The CDR3 here is CASRNPRLAPRTDTQYF. Here the CDR3 DNA reads TGTGCCAGCAGGAACCCCCGGCTAGCGCCCCGCACAGATACGCAGTATTTT.

The chain employs TRBV6-6 and TRBJ1-2, with D uncertain. This CDR3 comprises 14 residues. The ends were cut back, 0 bases at V and 6 bases at J, with 11 bases in the middle. The V gene's germline CDR1 is MNHNY and CDR2 SVGAGI (reference sequence). DNA for the CDR3: TGTGCCAGCAGTTACTCGAGTAGGGAGGATGGCTACACCTTC. Protein product: CASSYSSREDGYTF.

There are many counts of this clonotype. The gene calls are TRBV18 and TRBJ2-3; D possibly corresponds to TRBD2 (6 bases). The CDR3 loop spans 16 amino acids. V was clipped by 2 bases and J by 6 bases, with 18 bases between them. Germline CDR1 and CDR2: KGHSH and LQKENI. The CDR3 protein is CASSPNSRLVTDTQYF. In nucleotides, the CDR3 is TGTGCCAGCTCACCAAATTCGAGACTAGTCACCGATACGCAGTATTTT.

This clonotype was picked up a small number of times. The CDR3 region is CASSLEDGSYEQYF. The CDR3 DNA is TGTGCCAGCAGCTTGGAGGACGGATCCTACGAGCAGTACTTC. The J gene is TRBJ2-7, the V gene TRBV5-5, with no clear D. The CDR3 runs 14 residues. V was clipped by 0 bases and J by 1 base, with 8 bases between them. CDR1 and CDR2 (germline): SGHKS, YYEKEE (reference sequence).

This clonotype was counted ten times or more. The chain links TRBV6-1 to TRBJ2-1; D unclear. V gave up 7 bases and J gave up 5 bases, with 9 bases separating them. Germline V gene lookup returns CDR1 MNHNS and CDR2 SASEGT. The CDR3 runs to 12 residues. The CDR3 DNA sequence: TGTGCCAGCACCTCGTACGACAATGAGCAGTTCTTC. Residues: CASTSYDNEQFF.

This clonotype was counted many times. This chain uses TRBV7-9 with TRBJ1-4; 7 bases align to TRBD1. The ends lost 5 bases at V and 1 base at J; junction bases unmatched: 4. CDR1 is SEHNR, CDR2 FQNEAQ, per germline (reference sequence). This CDR3 region has 15 residues. This chain's CDR3 is CASSLQGETNEKLFF. The CDR3 DNA is TGTGCCAGCAGCCTGCAGGGGGAAACTAATGAAAAACTGTTTTTT. Using reference TRBV7-9 and TRBJ1-4 for the parts outside the CDR3, the full variable domain is DTGVSQNPRHKITKRGQNVTFRCDPISEHNRLYWYRQTLGQGPEFLTYFQNEAQLEKSRLLSDRFSAERPKGSFSTLEIQRTEQGDSAMYLCASSLQGETNEKLFFGSGTQLSVL.

The rearrangement links TRBV29-1 to TRBJ1-3; TRBD1 matches at 7 bases. Germline lookup yields CDR1 SQVTM and CDR2 ANQGSEA. J lost 0 bases, V lost 4 bases, and 6 bases had no gene match. The CDR3 covers 15 residues. The CDR3 bases are TGCAGCGTTGCCGGGACAGCGAACTCTGGAAACACCATATATTTT. Protein: CSVAGTANSGNTIYF. Variable domain in full (rest from reference TRBV29-1 and TRBJ1-3): SAVISQKPSRDICQRGTSLTIQCQVDSQVTMMFWYRQQPGQSLTLIATANQGSEATYESGFVIDKFPISRPNLTFSTLTVSNMSPEDSSIYLCSVAGTANSGNTIYFGEGSWLTVV.

In this sample, this clonotype turned up many times. The chain links TRBV15 to TRBJ2-5, with D perhaps TRBD2 (6 bases). Trimming took 0 bases from V and 4 from J, leaving 9 bases between them. The germline V gene encodes CDR1 LNHNV and CDR2 YYDKDF (reference sequence). The CDR3 runs 14 residues. The CDR3 coding sequence is TGTGCCACCAGCAGAGAGGGGGGTCGAGAGACCCAGTACTTC. Its translation is CATSREGGRETQYF.